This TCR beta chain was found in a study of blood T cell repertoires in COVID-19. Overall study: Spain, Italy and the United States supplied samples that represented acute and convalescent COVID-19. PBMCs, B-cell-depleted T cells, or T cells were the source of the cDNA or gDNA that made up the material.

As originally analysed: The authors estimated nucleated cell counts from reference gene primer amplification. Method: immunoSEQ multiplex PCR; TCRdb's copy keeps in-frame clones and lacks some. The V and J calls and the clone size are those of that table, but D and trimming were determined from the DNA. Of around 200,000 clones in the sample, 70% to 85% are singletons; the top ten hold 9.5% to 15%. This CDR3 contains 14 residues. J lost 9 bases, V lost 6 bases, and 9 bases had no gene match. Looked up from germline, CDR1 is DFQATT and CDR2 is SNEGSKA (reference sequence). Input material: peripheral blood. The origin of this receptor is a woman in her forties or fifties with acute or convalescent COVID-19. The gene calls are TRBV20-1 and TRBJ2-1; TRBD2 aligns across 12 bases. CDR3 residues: CSASLAGGTGEQFF. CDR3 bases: TGCAGTGCGAGTCTAGCGGGGGGGACGGGTGAGCAGTTCTTC.